These 20 T cell receptor beta chains were sequenced from one sample in a study of CD8+ T cells in alopecia areata listed by TCRdb under 2018. The library was obtained by the immunoSEQ multiplex PCR assay. To provide template for TCR sequencing, every sample had RNA extracted and reverse transcribed into cDNA. This is the immuneACCESS table as TCRdb keeps it, with only in-frame sequences that have V and J called. A part of the clones is gone; compared with another copy, unresolved V genes explain less than half, and the rest is unexplained. This sample lists about 120,000 clones; more than 45% were detected once. The top ten constitute 0.46% of the sample. This sample's time point label indicates: less than five weeks on oral tofacitinib. The treatment or condition label on this specimen signifies: oral pan-JAK inhibitor, 5-10 mg twice daily. The starting material was CD4+ T cells sorted from blood, obtained at week 4, from a patient treated with tofacitinib. The source of these receptors is a human donor with alopecia areata.

This rearrangement joins TRBV29-1 to TRBJ1-2, with 10 bases aligning to TRBD1. The CDR3 is 14 amino acids. Per germline, CDR1 SQVTM and CDR2 ANQGSEA. With 6 bases clipped from V and 3 bases from J, the junction kept 7 bases outside the gene matches. CDR3 nucleotide sequence: TGCAGCGTGAGGGGACAGGGGAGCGACTATGGCTACACCTTC. This translates into CSVRGQGSDYGYTF.

The chain is built from TRBV27 and TRBJ2-7; the match to TRBD1 covers 7 bases. CDR3 length equals 14 residues. Germline CDR1 MNHEY, CDR2 SMNVEV (reference sequence). V was clipped by 2 bases and J by 4 bases; unmatched bases: 5. CDR3 protein: CASSLRGGLYEQYF. In DNA form, the CDR3 reads TGTGCCAGCAGTTTAAGAGGGGGCTTGTACGAGCAGTACTTC.

The chain has TRBV9 and TRBJ2-1; 8 positions agree with TRBD2. Unmatched junction bases numbered 7, after V lost 1 base and J lost 4 bases. The CDR3 covers 16 residues. Germline V CDR1 and CDR2: SGDLS, YYNGEE. CDR3: CASSVTGAGGYNEQFF. CDR3 bases: TGTGCCAGCAGCGTAACTGGTGCGGGGGGTTACAATGAGCAGTTCTTC.

The rearrangement links TRBV4-1 to TRBJ2-5; maybe TRBD1 (5 bases). Germline CDR1 reads MGHRA; CDR2 reads YSYEKL. The CDR3 covers 14 residues. Trimming pared 5 bases from V and 2 bases from J, leaving 12 bases between. CDR3 in amino acids: CASSSGIGQETQYF. DNA of the CDR3: TGCGCCAGCAGCTCAGGGATTGGACAAGAGACCCAGTACTTC.

This chain joins TRBV30 and TRBJ1-2; possibly TRBD1 for D (6 bases). The CDR3 spans 14 residues. Trimming pared 6 bases from V and 4 bases from J, leaving 18 bases between. Germline CDR1 and CDR2: GTSNPN and SVGIG (reference sequence). CDR3: CACSKTGQPYGYTF. CDR3 DNA: TGTGCCTGTTCCAAAACGGGACAACCCTATGGCTACACCTTC.

This chain joins TRBV25-1 and TRBJ2-2; 7 bases are shared with TRBD2. CDR1 is MGHDK and CDR2 is SYGVNS in the germline V gene. This CDR3 is 17 amino acids long. V gave up 2 bases and J gave up 1 base; unmatched junction bases: 7. The CDR3 spells CASSEGSGAENTGELFF. The CDR3 DNA reads TGTGCCAGCAGTGAAGGAAGCGGGGCGGAGAACACCGGGGAGCTGTTTTTT.

The chain employs TRBV30 and TRBJ1-5, with 8 nucleotides matching TRBD1. The CDR3 is made up of 13 amino acids. CDR1 and CDR2 from the germline V gene are GTSNPN and SVGIG (reference sequence). The ends lost 3 bases at V and 10 bases at J; junction bases unmatched: 8. This CDR3 is CAWSPQGEKPQHF. Written as DNA, the CDR3 is TGTGCCTGGAGCCCACAGGGGGAGAAACCCCAGCATTTT.

The chain carries TRBV30 and TRBJ2-7; D not certain. There are 13 residues in the CDR3. V lost 3 bases and J lost 3, with 12 bases in between. The germline V gene has CDR1 GTSNPN and CDR2 SVGIG (reference sequence). The CDR3 DNA is TGTGCCTGGAGAACCAAAAGCGTCTACGAGCAGTACTTC. Its protein product is CAWRTKSVYEQYF.

The rearrangement links TRBV29-1 to TRBJ2-4; 9 bases line up with TRBD1. The CDR3 totals 16 residues. Germline CDR1 SQVTM, CDR2 ANQGSEA. Trimming took 6 bases from V and 8 from J; bases not matched to a gene: 17. CDR3 protein: CSVESGTGLPSYIQYF. The CDR3 DNA reads TGCAGCGTGGAATCCGGGACAGGGTTGCCCAGTTACATTCAGTACTTC. Looking up the rest from reference TRBV29-1 and TRBJ2-4 gives the full variable domain: SAVISQKPSRDICQRGTSLTIQCQVDSQVTMMFWYRQQPGQSLTLIATANQGSEATYESGFVIDKFPISRPNLTFSTLTVSNMSPEDSSIYLCSVESGTGLPSYIQYFGAGTRLSVL.

V is TRBV2 and J is TRBJ1-5; D is undetermined. The CDR3 totals 12 residues. Germline CDR1 is SNHLY and CDR2 is FYNNEI. V was pared by 4 bases and J by 3 bases, with 4 bases between. CDR3 protein: CASSGDNQPQHF. The CDR3 nucleotides read TGTGCCAGCAGTGGAGACAATCAGCCCCAGCATTTT.

The chain uses TRBV30 and TRBJ1-2; a possible D gene is TRBD1 (5 bases). The CDR3 has 15 residues. Trimming took 0 bases from V and 1 from J, leaving 12 bases between them. Germline-derived CDR1 and CDR2 are GTSNPN and SVGIG (reference sequence). CDR3 loop: CAWSVQAGNNYGYTF. The CDR3 DNA follows: TGTGCCTGGAGTGTACAGGCAGGGAATAACTATGGCTACACCTTC.

This clone came up a few times. J is TRBJ2-1 and V is TRBV29-1, with 8 bases matching TRBD1. This CDR3 is built from 16 residues. The junction had 12 bases not matched to a gene; V was cut back by 4 bases and J by 4 bases. Germline V gives CDR1 SQVTM, CDR2 ANQGSEA. CDR3 in DNA: TGCAGCGTTGTGATGAACCGGGACAGGAAATACAATGAGCAGTTCTTC. Its protein product is CSVVMNRDRKYNEQFF.

The chain joins TRBV5-1 to TRBJ2-5, with 13 bases identical to TRBD2. The CDR3 totals 16 residues. Trimming at V came to 3 bases and at J to 1 base, leaving 3 bases not matched to a gene. The germline CDR1 and CDR2 sequences are SGHRS and YFSETQ. The DNA of the CDR3 is TGCGCCAGCAGCTCCGGACTAGCGGGGGTCCAAGAGACCCAGTACTTC. Translating gives CASSSGLAGVQETQYF.

The rearrangement uses TRBV29-1 and TRBJ2-1; no clear D. Per germline, CDR1 SQVTM and CDR2 ANQGSEA. The CDR3 runs 12 residues. V was trimmed by 2 bases and J by 4 bases, leaving 6 bases between them. As DNA, the CDR3 is TGCAGCGTTGAAACAATTTACAATGAGCAGTTCTTC. It translates to CSVETIYNEQFF.

The gene calls are TRBV29-1 and TRBJ1-1; no reliable D call. CDR3 length equals 14 residues. The ends were cut back, 2 bases at V and 6 bases at J, with 16 bases in the middle. Germline CDR1 SQVTM, CDR2 ANQGSEA. CDR3 bases: TGCAGCGTTGAAACCATAAGTCTTCGGTCTGAAGCTTTCTTT. Translated, it gives CSVETISLRSEAFF.

CDR3 protein: CASGAGLEETQYF. For the CDR3, the DNA is TGTGCCAGCGGTGCTGGACTGGAAGAGACCCAGTACTTC. The V gene is TRBV6-4, the J gene TRBJ2-5; weak D call: TRBD2 (5 bases). V lost 8 bases to trimming and J lost 3 bases, with 13 bases between them. This CDR3 is built from 13 residues. Germline loops: CDR1 MRHNA, CDR2 SNTAGT.

This clone was observed a few times. The chain recombines TRBV10-3 with TRBJ2-1; D unclear. The CDR3 spans 14 residues. CDR1 is ENHRY, CDR2 SYGVKD, per germline. Trimming shortened V by 2 bases and J by 5 bases, and 10 bases separated the two germline ends. The chain's CDR3 is CAISEEGRHNEQFF. CDR3 coding DNA: TGTGCCATCAGTGAGGAAGGACGACACAATGAGCAGTTCTTC.

Worth noting for this clone: This same CDR3 is encoded by further DNA sequences in the sample. The genes are TRBV6-6 and TRBJ1-5; no clear D gene. Between the trimmed V and J ends, which lost 5 bases and 1 base, there was a span of 9 bases. The CDR3 runs 14 residues. CDR1 MNHNY and CDR2 SVGAGI come from the germline V gene (reference sequence). The CDR3 reads CASSRTDSNQPQHF. The DNA for the CDR3 is TGTGCCAGCAGTCGAACTGACAGCAATCAGCCCCAGCATTTT.

The rearrangement uses TRBV5-1 and TRBJ2-5; D is undetermined. Between the trimmed V and J ends, which lost 0 bases and 4 bases, there was a span of 4 bases. The CDR3 is 12 amino acids. Germline CDR1 is SGHRS and CDR2 is YFSETQ. In DNA, the CDR3 is TGCGCCAGCAGCTTGGTAGGAGAGACCCAGTACTTC. As protein: CASSLVGETQYF.

The chain recombines TRBV9 with TRBJ2-1, with TRBD2 as a possible D gene (5 bases). CDR3 length: 15 amino acids. With 1 base removed from V and 3 bases from J, the gap between germline ends came to 11 bases. The germline CDR1 and CDR2 sequences are SGDLS and YYNGEE. CDR3 region: CASSVLSGIYNEQFF. The CDR3 DNA follows: TGTGCCAGCAGCGTATTATCGGGGATCTACAATGAGCAGTTCTTC.